This T cell receptor beta chain came from a study of a mutant IDH1 vaccine in newly diagnosed glioma. About the study: Radiotherapy alone preceded vaccination by 4-6 weeks; alternatively, vaccination started with temozolomide cycles. Sex among treated patients split around 60% male, 37.5% female; mean age was roughly 40 years.

On this clone itself: Antigen unknown.

Regarding time point: week 23, last vaccination. In the vaccine, a single dose held 300 ug of the mutant IDH1 20-mer peptide, along with topical imiquimod. New IDH1-mutant, ATRX-lost WHO grade 3 or 4 astrocytomas occurred in donors. The protocol was immunoSEQ multiplex PCR, while the TCRdb copy is restricted to in-frame clones and leaves out a portion. The sample contains about 65,000 clones, roughly 85% of which appear only once. Study-wide points: Seemingly, pseudoprogression had no relation to changes in the top peripheral T cell clonotypes.

The CDR3 sequence is 13 residues long. Trimming took off 8 bases at V and 3 bases at J, with 11 bases between the two ends. Germline V gene data show CDR1 as MNHEY and CDR2 as SVGAGI. The clonotype was recovered from a man aged 25-40 years with glioma. The chain joins TRBV6-5 to TRBJ1-5, with a tentative D call TRBD1 (5 bases). The specimen comprised PBMCs, sampled from a glioma patient whose treatment included an IDH1 peptide vaccine. In DNA, the CDR3 is TGTGCCAGCGCGGGGCAACTCAATCAGCCCCAGCATTTT. Its translation is CASAGQLNQPQHF.